These 11 T cell receptor beta chains came from one sample sequenced in a study of T cell repertoires in cytomegalovirus infection. TCRdb called the reads again in MiXCR, with one record for every CDR3 protein. The sample has 200,000 to 250,000 distinct CDR3 sequences, roughly 20% seen once; the top ten hold over 15%. The sample consisted of CD8+ T cells from PBMCs. The receptors stem from a human donor in good health (CMV status not recorded). Some clones in this sample may be carry-over from other donors' samples.

V and J are TRBV7-6 and TRBJ2-2; 7 bases are shared with TRBD2. Germline V gene data show CDR1 as SGHVS and CDR2 as FNYEAQ. The CDR3 runs 15 residues. The ends lost 5 bases at V and 3 bases at J; junction bases unmatched: 6. The CDR3 DNA reads as TGTGCCAGCAGCCTTCGGGACTACGACACCGGGGAGCTGTTTTTT. As protein: CASSLRDYDTGELFF. The complete variable domain, with remaining parts taken from reference TRBV7-6 and TRBJ2-2, reads GAGVSQSPRYKVTKRGQDVALRCDPISGHVSLYWYRQALGQGPEFLTYFNYEAQQDKSGLPNDRFSAERPEGSISTLTIQRTEQRDSAMYRCASSLRDYDTGELFFGEGSRLTVL.

This clonotype came up a few times. This chain links TRBV29-1 with TRBJ2-1; D is undetermined. The CDR3 is 13 amino acids. Trimming removed 5 bases from V and 1 base from J, with 9 bases in between. The germline V gene encodes CDR1 SQVTM and CDR2 ANQGSEA. The CDR3 coding sequence is TGCAGCGTTACCGTCGGGTCCTACAATGAGCAGTTCTTC. This gives the protein CSVTVGSYNEQFF.

This chain joins TRBV20-1 and TRBJ2-1; perhaps TRBD2 as D (7 bases). V was pared by 3 bases and J by 6 bases, with 18 bases between. Germline CDR1 reads DFQATT; CDR2 reads SNEGSKA (reference sequence). The CDR3 spans 15 residues. DNA for the CDR3: TGCAGTGCTAGTCTTCGGGGGGCCGGGTTCAATGAGCAGTTCTTC. Its protein product is CSASLRGAGFNEQFF.

The chain links TRBV2 to TRBJ2-1; 11 bases fit TRBD2. The CDR3 is made up of 18 amino acids. Germline-derived CDR1 and CDR2 are SNHLY and FYNNEI. Trimming cost V 7 bases and J 8 bases; bases outside gene matches: 19. The CDR3 is CASTEGGAVAGGLDEQFF. The CDR3 nucleotides read TGTGCCAGCACCGAGGGGGGAGCTGTAGCGGGGGGGCTGGATGAGCAGTTCTTC.

Ten or more counts support this clonotype. The CDR3 spells CASSEEWVGRQETQYF. CDR3 nucleotide sequence: TGTGCCAGCAGTGAAGAATGGGTAGGGCGACAAGAGACCCAGTACTTC. The J gene is TRBJ2-5, the V gene TRBV25-1; D is ambiguous. V was trimmed by 2 bases and J by 2 bases, leaving 15 bases between them. This CDR3 is 16 amino acids long. Germline CDR1 and CDR2: MGHDK and SYGVNS.

This clonotype was counted a few times. V and J are TRBV28 and TRBJ2-7; TRBD2 is a possible D gene (5 bases). This CDR3 contains 13 residues. Germline CDR1 reads MDHEN; CDR2 reads SYDVKM. Between the trimmed V and J ends, which lost 6 bases and 3 bases, there was a span of 12 bases. The CDR3 bases are TGTGCCAGCAGCCCCCAGGCGGGCTACGAGCAGTACTTC. The encoded protein is CASSPQAGYEQYF. Drawing the rest from reference TRBV28 and TRBJ2-7, the complete variable domain is DVKVTQSSRYLVKRTGEKVFLECVQDMDHENMFWYRQDPGLGLRLIYFSYDVKMKEKGDIPEGYSVSREKKERFSLILESASTNQTSMYLCASSPQAGYEQYFGPGTRLTVT.

The rearrangement links TRBV19 to TRBJ1-4; D is perhaps TRBD1 (5 bases). Germline V gene data show CDR1 as LNHDA and CDR2 as SQIVND (reference sequence). The CDR3 runs to 14 residues. V was clipped by 3 bases and J by 8 bases, with 13 bases between them. For the CDR3, the DNA is TGTGCCAGTAGTATCGTAAGGGGTTACGAAAAACTGTTTTTT. Protein product: CASSIVRGYEKLFF. The full variable domain, completed using reference TRBV19 and TRBJ1-4, is DGGITQSPKYLFRKEGQNVTLSCEQNLNHDAMYWYRQDPGQGLRLIYYSQIVNDFQKGDIAEGYSVSREKKESFPLTVTSAQKNPTAFYLCASSIVRGYEKLFFGSGTQLSVL.

Many counts were recorded for this clonotype. The V call is TRBV30, the J call TRBJ2-1; D is perhaps TRBD1 (6 bases). V lost 2 bases and J 0 bases, leaving 8 bases between the germline ends. CDR3 length: 14 amino acids. From germline, CDR1 is GTSNPN and CDR2 SVGIG (reference sequence). The CDR3 reads CAWSSDSSYNEQFF. Written as DNA, the CDR3 is TGTGCCTGGAGTTCGGACAGCTCCTACAATGAGCAGTTCTTC.

About this clonotype itself: One base away lies a much larger clone, so this may be a sequencing read error. V gene TRBV5-1 combines with J gene TRBJ1-1, with D perhaps TRBD1 (5 bases). The CDR3 contains 16 residues. Germline values: CDR1 SGHRS, CDR2 YFSETQ. The CDR3 bases are TGCGCCAGCAGCTTGGAGTCAGGGTCCACCAACACTGAAGCTTCCTTT. Its translation: CASSLESGSTNTEASF.

This clonotype was counted many times. The junction departs from the called germline gene at one end, perhaps through a read error. The chain uses TRBV12-3 or TRBV12-4 and TRBJ1-2; D not certain. CDR3 length: 14 residues. CDR3 in DNA: TGTGCCAGCAGTTTATCAACTTCAGGTTACTCCATTTGCTTC. Translating gives CASSLSTSGYSICF.

V is TRBV28 and J is TRBJ2-3; 13 nucleotides align to TRBD2. Germline-derived CDR1 and CDR2 are MDHEN and SYDVKM. V dropped 1 base and J dropped 6; count of bases not matched to a gene: 7. CDR3 length: 17 amino acids. CDR3 nucleotide sequence: TGTGCCAGCAGTTTATTGGGACTAGCGGGGACCCCGGATACGCAGTATTTT. It is translated as CASSLLGLAGTPDTQYF.